This T cell receptor (beta chain) was profiled in a study of blood T cell repertoires in COVID-19. For the study at large: PBMCs, B-cell-depleted T cells, or T cells were the source of the cDNA or gDNA that made up the material.

Two negative PCRs, clearance, or symptom resolution were required of recovered Cohort 3 donors. Sequenced by immunoSEQ multiplex PCR; TCRdb stores in-frame clones only, minus some. The data hold some 350,000 clones, with approximately 88% observed a single time. The CDR3 sequence is 14 residues long. Trimming removed 6 bases from V and 3 bases from J; junction bases left unmatched: 6. CDR1 MNHEY and CDR2 SVGAGI come from the germline V gene. The receptor's source is a young man who had recovered from COVID-19. V usage is TRBV6-5 and J usage is TRBJ2-7; 9 bases fit TRBD2. Material: PBMCs or T cells enriched from blood (not recorded which). The CDR3 loop is CASRSGGRIYEQYF. CDR3 DNA: TGTGCCAGCAGGAGCGGGGGGAGGATCTACGAGCAGTACTTC.